Each of the 2 T cell receptor beta chains below was sequenced from the same sample in a study of T cell responses to AZD1222 COVID-19 vaccine. The table came from immunoSEQ multiplex PCR; TCRdb's copy has only in-frame clones and leaves some out. The sample includes nearly 90,000 clones, approximately 91% seen only once; the top ten take 5.8%. Sequenced here: peripheral blood, sampled on day 0 of AZD1222 vaccination. These receptor sequences come from an adult in good health.

The chain combines TRBV7-9 with TRBJ1-2; weak D call: TRBD1 (5 bases). CDR1 SEHNR and CDR2 FQNEAQ come from the germline V gene (reference sequence). V was trimmed by 1 base and J by 5 bases, leaving 14 bases between them. This CDR3 contains 15 residues. CDR3 residues: CASSLGGRGGYGYTF. CDR3 nucleotide sequence: TGTGCCAGCAGCTTAGGGGGACGGGGAGGGTATGGCTACACCTTC.

The J gene is TRBJ1-2, the V gene TRBV7-9; tentatively, D is TRBD1 (5 bases). From germline, CDR1 is SEHNR and CDR2 FQNEAQ (reference sequence). V lost 3 bases, J lost 2 bases, and 13 bases lay in between. The CDR3 sequence is 15 residues long. The CDR3 sequence is CASSFPRDLNYGYTF. CDR3 sequence (DNA): TGTGCCAGCAGCTTCCCCAGGGATCTAAACTATGGCTACACCTTC.